This T cell receptor beta chain was found in a study of human T cells and chemical hapten exposure. Whole-study context: Sensitizing treatment utilized 2% DPC over an approximately 2 cm by approximately 2 cm portion of upper inner arm skin.

From the RACE reads, TCRdb called clonotypes with MiXCR, one entry per CDR3 protein. The sample shows 150,000 to 200,000 distinct CDR3 sequences, approximately 26% of them seen only once. Germline CDR1 and CDR2: LGHDT and YNNKEL (reference sequence). V was shortened by 4 bases and J by 1 base, with 13 bases between the two germline ends. The CDR3 contains 15 residues. As to time point: patch test 3, about 24 weeks after DPC sensitization. Treatment given: therapeutic diphenylcyclopropenone sensitization with weekly scalp DPC. V gene TRBV3-1 combines with J gene TRBJ1-1, with a tentative D call TRBD1 (5 bases). The receptor was isolated from a woman in her forties with alopecia areata. Some clones in this sample may be carry-over from other donors' samples. Sample: whole blood, taken in connection with sensitization to the hapten diphenylcyclopropenone (DPC). The CDR3 sequence is CASSPTGIENTEAFF. In DNA form, the CDR3 reads TGTGCCAGCAGCCCCACAGGCATTGAGAACACTGAAGCTTTCTTT.